Reported below is one T cell receptor (beta chain). At one of its ends the junction is not consistent with the germline gene, which may arise from a read error. Treatment reported: oral pan-JAK inhibitor, 5-10 mg twice daily. After isolation, RNA underwent reverse transcription to generate cDNA as the sequencing template. Measured with immunoSEQ multiplex PCR; TCRdb has only the in-frame clones, and not every one. The table includes over 80,000 clones, 40% to 50% detected once. Germline CDR1 is SGHVS and CDR2 is FQNEAQ. The CDR3 spans 13 residues. The entry originates in a study of CD8+ T cells in alopecia areata.

The chain employs TRBV7-8 and TRBJ2-7; 9 bases map to TRBD1. Sequenced here: CD8+ T cells sorted from blood, sampled at week 24, from a patient treated with tofacitinib. This TCR came from a human donor with alopecia areata. CDR3 region: CASSLGTPGQGDF. The CDR3 bases are TGTGCCAGCAGCTTAGGGACGCCGGGACAGGGAGACTTC.